The 13 T cell receptor beta chains in this list originate from one sample, sequenced in a study of T cells in narcolepsy. Profiled with immunoSEQ multiplex PCR; TCRdb holds only in-frame clones, not every one. Of about 24,000 clones listed, 81% are singletons. The sample was memory (CD45RA-) CD4+ T cells from blood. These receptors were collected from a human donor in good health.

This chain links TRBV2 with TRBJ1-1; a possible D gene is TRBD1 (5 bases). The CDR3 is 11 residues long. Trimming removed 6 bases from V and 11 bases from J, with 13 bases in between. The germline V gene has CDR1 SNHLY and CDR2 FYNNEI. The CDR3 here is CASRDRDGAFF. The CDR3 DNA reads TGTGCCAGCAGGGACCGGGACGGTGCTTTCTTT.

V is TRBV27 and J is TRBJ1-6; D unclear. The germline V gene encodes CDR1 MNHEY and CDR2 SMNVEV (reference sequence). V was trimmed by 6 bases and J by 5 bases, leaving 11 bases between them. This CDR3 contains 14 residues. The CDR3 region has the DNA TGTGCCAGCAGAGTCCGGGTGGATAATTCACCCCTCCACTTT. It is translated as CASRVRVDNSPLHF.

CDR3 sequence: CASSSRRLDTDTQYF. In DNA, the CDR3 is TGTGCCAGCAGTTCCCGGCGTTTAGACACAGATACGCAGTATTTT. This chain links TRBV6-5 with TRBJ2-3; no clear D. The CDR3 covers 15 residues. Germline loops: CDR1 MNHEY, CDR2 SVGAGI. Between the trimmed V and J ends, which lost 4 bases and 2 bases, there was a span of 13 bases.

The genes are TRBV19 and TRBJ2-7; TRBD1 agrees at 11 bases. Germline trimming cut 3 bases from V and 7 bases from J; bases unmatched to any gene: 20. CDR1 is LNHDA, CDR2 SQIVND, per germline (reference sequence). CDR3 size: 19 residues. The CDR3 nucleotides read TGTGCCAGTAGTATTGCCGGGACAGGGGGGATTACCCTAGCTACGGAGCAGTACTTC. This encodes CASSIAGTGGITLATEQYF. Complete variable domain (other parts from reference TRBV19 and TRBJ2-7): DGGITQSPKYLFRKEGQNVTLSCEQNLNHDAMYWYRQDPGQGLRLIYYSQIVNDFQKGDIAEGYSVSREKKESFPLTVTSAQKNPTAFYLCASSIAGTGGITLATEQYFGPGTRLTVT.

The chain is built from TRBV9 and TRBJ1-2, with TRBD1 matching 7 bases. V shed 6 bases, J shed 7 bases, and the junction held 9 bases outside the gene matches. From germline, CDR1 is SGDLS and CDR2 YYNGEE. This CDR3 contains 13 residues. In nucleotides, the CDR3 is TGTGCCAGCACCCCTCGTCAGGGGGTTGGCTACACCTTC. This encodes CASTPRQGVGYTF.

The rearrangement joins TRBV19 to TRBJ2-1; D tentatively fits TRBD1 or TRBD2 (5 bases each). The CDR3 has 13 residues. CDR1 is LNHDA and CDR2 is SQIVND in the germline V gene (reference sequence). V gave up 6 bases and J gave up 5 bases, with 11 bases separating them. The CDR3 DNA follows: TGTGCCAGTAGGGGGACGCTTGACAATGAGCAGTTCTTC. Protein product: CASRGTLDNEQFF.

The table lists this clone with a count of one. The V gene is TRBV9, the J gene TRBJ2-1; 7 nucleotides agree with TRBD2. The CDR3 spans 17 residues. CDR1 and CDR2 (germline): SGDLS, YYNGEE. V was pared by 4 bases and J by 6 bases, with 16 bases of the junction left unmatched. In DNA, the CDR3 is TGTGCCAGCAGCCCCTACCCCGGGGACTATTTTACCAATGAGCAGTTCTTC. It specifies CASSPYPGDYFTNEQFF.

The sample holds a few counts of this clone. The chain carries TRBV7-2 and TRBJ2-3, with 10 bases identical to TRBD1. Trimming at V came to 5 bases and at J to 3 bases, leaving 8 bases not matched to a gene. The CDR3 length is 16 residues. Germline V lookup: CDR1 SGHTA, CDR2 FQGNSA. CDR3 sequence (DNA): TGTGCCAGCAGCCCCTGGACAGGGGGGGGGACAGATACGCAGTATTTT. Protein: CASSPWTGGGTDTQYF.

The J gene is TRBJ2-5, the V gene TRBV12-5; 11 bases match TRBD2. The germline V gene has CDR1 LGHNT and CDR2 FRNRAP. CDR3 length: 17 residues. The ends lost 3 bases at V and 2 bases at J; junction bases unmatched: 8. This CDR3 is CASGLQTRLAGQETQYF. In DNA, the CDR3 is TGTGCTAGTGGTTTACAAACCCGACTAGCGGGGCAAGAGACCCAGTACTTC.

In DNA, the CDR3 is TGTGCCAGCAGCTTGTCGGGCTTCGTTTATGAAAAACTGTTTTTT. Translating it yields CASSLSGFVYEKLFF. The J gene is TRBJ1-4, the V gene TRBV5-8; D gene unclear. The V gene lost 1 base and the J gene lost 6 bases, with 13 bases spanning the gap. The CDR3 extends over 15 amino acids. The germline V gene has CDR1 SGHTS and CDR2 YDEGEE.

The CDR3 sequence: CASSQDRGLPTQYF. The CDR3 region has the DNA TGCGCCAGCAGCCAAGACCGGGGCCTACCGACCCAGTACTTC. This sequence joins TRBV4-3 and TRBJ2-5; the D call may be TRBD1 or TRBD2 (5 bases each). Germline CDR1 LGHNA, CDR2 YSLEER. This CDR3 comprises 14 residues. V shed 0 bases and J shed 7 bases, with 12 bases lying between them.

The J gene is TRBJ2-3, the V gene TRBV11-2; 8 positions match TRBD2. The CDR3 extends over 18 amino acids. CDR1 is SGHAT and CDR2 is FQNNGV in the germline V gene. V lost 3 bases and J lost 1; bases outside the gene matches: 12. For the CDR3, the DNA is TGTGCCAGCAGCTTTGCGGGGAACAGCGGGGGCCGCACAGATACGCAGTATTTT. Translating gives CASSFAGNSGGRTDTQYF.

In this sample, this clone turned up a few times. The chain links TRBV6-6 to TRBJ2-7; maybe TRBD2 (7 bases). V was clipped by 6 bases and J by 4 bases, with 13 bases between them. CDR1 is MNHNY and CDR2 is SVGAGI in the germline V gene (reference sequence). This CDR3 has 13 amino acids. As DNA, the CDR3 is TGTGCCAGCAGCTGGGGGGGGCAGTACGAGCAGTACTTC. This encodes CASSWGGQYEQYF.